This T cell receptor (beta chain) came from a study of immune cell composition in non-small cell lung cancer. Normal lung sampling was at least 3 cm from the tumour, as distant as possible. Genomic DNA came from frozen unsorted single-cell suspensions. The data were produced by immunoSEQ multiplex PCR, yet TCRdb's version contains in-frame clones alone and is incomplete. The sample lists 2,100 or so clones; roughly 82% were seen once. The CDR3 extends over 15 amino acids. Germline assignment: CDR1 SGHVS and CDR2 FNYEAQ. With 2 bases clipped from V and 3 bases from J, the junction kept 4 bases outside the gene matches.

The clonotype comes from a human donor with non-small cell lung cancer. What was sequenced was non-adjacent lung tissue. The chain carries TRBV7-6 and TRBJ2-3; TRBD2 matches at 8 bases. Written as DNA, the CDR3 is TGTGCCAGCAGCTTAACGGGAGGGATAACAGATACGCAGTATTTT. Its protein product is CASSLTGGITDTQYF.